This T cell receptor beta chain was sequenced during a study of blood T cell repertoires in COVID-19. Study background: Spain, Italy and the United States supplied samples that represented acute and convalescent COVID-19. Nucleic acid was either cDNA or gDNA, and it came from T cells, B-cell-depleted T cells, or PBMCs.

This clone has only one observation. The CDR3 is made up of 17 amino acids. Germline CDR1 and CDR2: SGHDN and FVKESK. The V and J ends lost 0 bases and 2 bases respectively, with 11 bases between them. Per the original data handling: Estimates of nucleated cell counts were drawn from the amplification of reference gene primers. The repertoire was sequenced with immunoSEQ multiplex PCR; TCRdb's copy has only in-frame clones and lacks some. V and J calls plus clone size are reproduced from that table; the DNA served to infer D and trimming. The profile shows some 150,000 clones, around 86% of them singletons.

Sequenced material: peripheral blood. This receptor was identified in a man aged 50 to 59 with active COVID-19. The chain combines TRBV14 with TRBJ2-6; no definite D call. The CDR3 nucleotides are TGTGCCAGCAGCCAAGAGATAGTGTCAACTGGGGCCAACGTCCTGACTTTC. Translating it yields CASSQEIVSTGANVLTF.